Each of the 28 T cell receptor beta chains below was sequenced from the same sample in a study of shared clonotypes between healthy human individuals. This table comes from immunoSEQ multiplex PCR, and its TCRdb copy is limited to in-frame clones, with some not included. The repertoire holds about 600,000 clones, with 97% as singletons. Source material: naive CD4+ T cells sorted from blood. The subset here: CD45RA+ positively selected. Receptor source: a woman aged 25 to 39 in good health.

The chain links TRBV5-1 to TRBJ2-7; the match to TRBD2 covers 7 bases. Germline CDR1 SGHRS, CDR2 YFSETQ. The CDR3 is made up of 15 amino acids. After removal of 0 bases from V and 3 bases from J, the junction contained 6 bases not matched to a gene. CDR3 DNA: TGCGCCAGCAGCTTGGTTCCTAGCGGACACTACGAGCAGTACTTC. It encodes CASSLVPSGHYEQYF.

This chain uses TRBV7-9 with TRBJ1-1, with 7 bases matching TRBD1. The CDR3 runs to 18 residues. The trim removed 7 bases at V and 2 bases at J, leaving 19 bases unmatched. Looked up from germline, CDR1 is SEHNR and CDR2 is FQNEAQ (reference sequence). The CDR3 nucleotides read TGTGCCAGCACCCGGGTTACCCACAGGGACAGAGATAACACTGAAGCTTTCTTT. Residues: CASTRVTHRDRDNTEAFF.

The CDR3 loop reads CASSSGTQYNEQFF. CDR3 nucleotides: TGTGCCAGCAGCTCCGGGACTCAATACAATGAGCAGTTCTTC. This rearrangement joins TRBV7-6 to TRBJ2-1; D is possibly TRBD2 (6 bases). Germline CDR1 and CDR2: SGHVS and FNYEAQ. Trimming removed 4 bases from V and 4 bases from J, with 11 bases in between. This CDR3 spans 14 amino acids.

For the CDR3, the DNA is TGCGCCAGCAGCTTGGATAGACGGGAGGTAGATACGCAGTATTTT. Translating gives CASSLDRREVDTQYF. The rearrangement uses TRBV5-1 and TRBJ2-3, with 7 bases that match TRBD2. Trimming at V came to 0 bases and at J to 5 bases, leaving 6 bases not matched to a gene. The CDR3 is 15 amino acids. Germline V gives CDR1 SGHRS, CDR2 YFSETQ. The whole variable domain, filled in from reference TRBV5-1 and TRBJ2-3, reads KAGVTQTPRYLIKTRGQQVTLSCSPISGHRSVSWYQQTPGQGLQFLFEYFSETQRNKGNFPGRFSGRQFSNSRSEMNVSTLELGDSALYLCASSLDRREVDTQYFGPGTRLTVL.

The chain uses TRBV18 and TRBJ1-1; D is ambiguous. Germline CDR1 KGHSH, CDR2 LQKENI. The CDR3 runs to 12 residues. V lost 6 bases, J lost 2 bases, and 7 bases lay in between. As DNA, the CDR3 is TGTGCCAGCTCCGCTGTCAACACTGAAGCTTTCTTT. Amino acid sequence: CASSAVNTEAFF.

This clone occurred once. The chain joins TRBV7-8 to TRBJ2-7; TRBD1 or TRBD2 may be the D gene (5 bases each). Trimming took off 2 bases at V and 4 bases at J, with 12 bases between the two ends. Germline CDR1 SGHVS, CDR2 FQNEAQ. This CDR3 region has 14 residues. In DNA, the CDR3 is TGTGCCAGCAGCTTATGGGGGACCACGTACGAGCAGTACTTC. Translated: CASSLWGTTYEQYF. Complete variable domain (other parts from reference TRBV7-8 and TRBJ2-7): GAGVSQSPRYKVAKRGQDVALRCDPISGHVSLFWYQQALGQGPEFLTYFQNEAQLDKSGLPSDRFFAERPEGSVSTLKIQRTQQEDSAVYLCASSLWGTTYEQYFGPGTRLTVT.

V is TRBV19 and J is TRBJ1-5; D remains unclear. Germline V lookup: CDR1 LNHDA, CDR2 SQIVND (reference sequence). This CDR3 has 14 amino acids. V lost 0 bases, J lost 0 bases, and 3 bases lay in between. The CDR3 bases are TGTGCCAGTAGTATAGAGTATAGCAATCAGCCCCAGCATTTT. Translating it yields CASSIEYSNQPQHF.

The chain combines TRBV30 with TRBJ2-5, with a weak D call TRBD2 (6 bases). The length of the CDR3 is 14 residues. V lost 0 bases and J lost 4, with 12 bases in between. CDR1 and CDR2 (germline): GTSNPN, SVGIG (reference sequence). CDR3 sequence (DNA): TGTGCCTGGAGTGTCGGGGGAAATCTAGAGACCCAGTACTTC. It specifies CAWSVGGNLETQYF.

This rearrangement joins TRBV27 to TRBJ2-1, with D unresolved. V shed 3 bases and J shed 2 bases, with 8 bases lying between them. The germline V gene has CDR1 MNHEY and CDR2 SMNVEV (reference sequence). The CDR3 spans 14 residues. CDR3 residues: CASSFSGTYNEQFF. As DNA, the CDR3 is TGTGCCAGCAGTTTTTCTGGAACCTACAATGAGCAGTTCTTC.

The V gene is TRBV19, the J gene TRBJ1-2, with unresolved D. CDR1 and CDR2 from the germline V gene are LNHDA and SQIVND (reference sequence). Trimming pared 4 bases from V and 0 bases from J, leaving 9 bases between. The CDR3 is 14 amino acids. The CDR3 bases are TGTGCCAGTAGTACCCTGAGAGCTAACTATGGCTACACCTTC. Its protein product is CASSTLRANYGYTF.

This chain connects TRBV7-9 to TRBJ2-7; D might be TRBD2 (5 bases). V was shortened by 5 bases and J by 1 base, with 24 bases between the two germline ends. There are 18 residues in the CDR3. The germline V gene has CDR1 SEHNR and CDR2 FQNEAQ (reference sequence). Written as DNA, the CDR3 is TGTGCCAGCAGCCCTTGGGCCGGGTCTAGCCGCAGATCCTACGAGCAGTACTTC. Translated: CASSPWAGSSRRSYEQYF. Variable domain in full (rest from reference TRBV7-9 and TRBJ2-7): DTGVSQNPRHKITKRGQNVTFRCDPISEHNRLYWYRQTLGQGPEFLTYFQNEAQLEKSRLLSDRFSAERPKGSFSTLEIQRTEQGDSAMYLCASSPWAGSSRRSYEQYFGPGTRLTVT.

This clone has only one observation. The rearrangement joins TRBV5-1 to TRBJ2-3, with 7 bases fitting TRBD2. V lost 0 bases, J lost 0 bases, and 7 bases stayed unmatched. Germline CDR1 and CDR2: SGHRS and YFSETQ. The length of the CDR3 is 17 residues. The chain's CDR3 is CASSLGVAGLSTDTQYF. The DNA for the CDR3 is TGCGCCAGCAGCTTGGGAGTAGCGGGCCTAAGCACAGATACGCAGTATTTT.

This chain links TRBV27 with TRBJ1-1; possibly TRBD1 for D (6 bases). Germline V gene lookup returns CDR1 MNHEY and CDR2 SMNVEV (reference sequence). The CDR3 is 15 residues long. V lost 0 bases and J lost 2, with 10 bases in between. The CDR3 loop is CASSLSWDTNTEAFF. The CDR3 bases are TGTGCCAGCAGTTTATCTTGGGACACAAACACTGAAGCTTTCTTT.

This sequence joins TRBV28 and TRBJ2-3; TRBD2 might be the D (5 bases). Trimming shortened V by 7 bases and J by 6 bases, and 11 bases separated the two germline ends. CDR1 is MDHEN, CDR2 SYDVKM, per germline. This CDR3 is 12 amino acids long. The DNA of the CDR3 is TGTGCCAGCACGAGGGCTTTGGATACGCAGTATTTT. It encodes CASTRALDTQYF. Together with reference TRBV28 and TRBJ2-3, the CDR3 gives the full variable domain: DVKVTQSSRYLVKRTGEKVFLECVQDMDHENMFWYRQDPGLGLRLIYFSYDVKMKEKGDIPEGYSVSREKKERFSLILESASTNQTSMYLCASTRALDTQYFGPGTRLTVL.

The chain employs TRBV6-1 and TRBJ1-3; the D gene is possibly TRBD1 (5 bases). This CDR3 spans 15 amino acids. The V gene lost 6 bases and the J gene lost 2 bases, with 14 bases spanning the gap. In germline, CDR1 is MNHNS, CDR2 SASEGT. CDR3 sequence (DNA): TGTGCCAGCAGACCCAAGAGGGACCCTGGAAACACCATATATTTT. Translated, it gives CASRPKRDPGNTIYF.

The genes are TRBV4-1 and TRBJ2-1; TRBD1 or TRBD2 may be the D gene (5 bases each). V was pared by 5 bases and J by 2 bases, with 16 bases between. CDR3 length: 16 amino acids. Germline assignment: CDR1 MGHRA and CDR2 YSYEKL. CDR3 bases: TGCGCCAGCAGCGCGCCCGGGACGAAAACCTACAATGAGCAGTTCTTC. It encodes CASSAPGTKTYNEQFF.

CDR3 residues: CASSSRLAGGNTGELFF. DNA for the CDR3: TGTGCCAGCAGCTCCCGGCTAGCGGGAGGCAACACCGGGGAGCTGTTTTTT. This sequence joins TRBV7-9 and TRBJ2-2, with 11 bases matching TRBD2. The CDR3 spans 17 residues. V lost 4 bases, J lost 2 bases, and 6 bases stayed unmatched. Germline V gene lookup returns CDR1 SEHNR and CDR2 FQNEAQ (reference sequence).

The chain uses TRBV19 and TRBJ2-3; D remains unclear. Trimming took off 3 bases at V and 2 bases at J, with 12 bases between the two ends. The length of the CDR3 is 15 residues. From germline, CDR1 is LNHDA and CDR2 SQIVND (reference sequence). CDR3 protein: CASSISAASTDTQYF. The CDR3 coding sequence is TGTGCCAGTAGTATTTCTGCGGCTTCCACAGATACGCAGTATTTT.

The chain recombines TRBV2 with TRBJ1-4, with D possibly being TRBD1 (5 bases). Germline assignment: CDR1 SNHLY and CDR2 FYNNEI. V dropped 4 bases and J dropped 8 bases, with 17 bases sitting between them. The CDR3 has 15 residues. CDR3 protein: CASSVLGTREEKLFF. DNA of the CDR3: TGTGCCAGCAGTGTACTGGGGACCCGTGAGGAAAAACTGTTTTTT.

This clone was observed once. V gene TRBV29-1 combines with J gene TRBJ2-7; D unresolved. This CDR3 spans 11 amino acids. CDR1 is SQVTM, CDR2 ANQGSEA, per germline. Trimming left V 4 bases short and J 3 bases short, with 7 bases between. The CDR3 DNA follows: TGCAGCGTTGGTAGGAGCTACGAGCAGTACTTC. Translated: CSVGRSYEQYF.

The genes are TRBV28 and TRBJ2-7; 7 nucleotides match TRBD1. After removal of 3 bases from V and 2 bases from J, the junction contained 10 bases not matched to a gene. The CDR3 consists of 16 residues. Germline CDR1 reads MDHEN; CDR2 reads SYDVKM. CDR3 loop: CASSFPRQGEPYEQYF. The CDR3 region has the DNA TGTGCCAGCAGTTTTCCCCGACAGGGTGAACCCTACGAGCAGTACTTC.

This chain links TRBV28 with TRBJ1-2, with D unresolved. V was pared by 2 bases and J by 0 bases, with 10 bases between. The CDR3 runs to 15 residues. CDR1 is MDHEN and CDR2 is SYDVKM in the germline V gene. The CDR3 sequence is CASSLRAPANYGYTF. As DNA, the CDR3 is TGTGCCAGCAGTTTAAGGGCGCCAGCTAACTATGGCTACACCTTC.

This chain joins TRBV5-6 and TRBJ2-5; D gene unclear. The germline CDR1 and CDR2 sequences are SGHDT and YYEEEE. V lost 0 bases and J lost 2, with 5 bases in between. The CDR3 has 13 residues. The CDR3 loop reads CASSLDRQETQYF. The CDR3 region has the DNA TGTGCCAGCAGCTTGGATCGGCAAGAGACCCAGTACTTC.

This rearrangement joins TRBV28 to TRBJ2-3; no firm D call. The V gene's germline CDR1 is MDHEN and CDR2 SYDVKM. The CDR3 loop spans 13 amino acids. Trimming pared 5 bases from V and 1 base from J, leaving 7 bases between. The CDR3 DNA sequence: TGTGCCAGCAGTCGAGGCGGCACAGATACGCAGTATTTT. Amino acid sequence: CASSRGGTDTQYF. The whole variable domain, remainder taken from reference TRBV28 and TRBJ2-3, is DVKVTQSSRYLVKRTGEKVFLECVQDMDHENMFWYRQDPGLGLRLIYFSYDVKMKEKGDIPEGYSVSREKKERFSLILESASTNQTSMYLCASSRGGTDTQYFGPGTRLTVL.

The V gene is TRBV6-1, the J gene TRBJ1-5; possibly TRBD1 for D (6 bases). The germline CDR1 and CDR2 sequences are MNHNS and SASEGT. V lost 4 bases and J 1 base, leaving 14 bases between the germline ends. There are 16 residues in the CDR3. As DNA, the CDR3 is TGTGCCAGCAGTGTGGGGGCCCATCCGAGCAATCAGCCCCAGCATTTT. This codes for CASSVGAHPSNQPQHF.

This sequence joins TRBV14 and TRBJ1-2; D unresolved. The V end lost 4 bases, the J end lost 8 bases, and 20 bases lay between the germline ends. Germline V gene data show CDR1 as SGHDN and CDR2 as FVKESK. This CDR3 has 15 amino acids. CDR3 protein: CASSRGSSSRWGYTF. As DNA, the CDR3 is TGTGCCAGCAGCCGAGGCTCCTCATCACGGTGGGGCTACACCTTC.

This sequence joins TRBV28 and TRBJ1-6; D remains unclear. V lost 6 bases to trimming and J lost 11 bases, with 17 bases between them. The length of the CDR3 is 14 residues. Germline V gene data show CDR1 as MDHEN and CDR2 as SYDVKM. CDR3 protein: CASRNRHETTPLHF. CDR3 sequence (DNA): TGTGCCAGCAGAAACCGACACGAGACAACACCCCTCCACTTT.

The chain has TRBV5-1 and TRBJ2-1; 7 nucleotides agree with TRBD1. V shed 1 base, J shed 5 bases, and the junction held 3 bases outside the gene matches. Per the germline V gene, CDR1 is SGHRS and CDR2 is YFSETQ. This CDR3 is 14 amino acids long. The CDR3 DNA sequence: TGCGCCAGCAGCTTGTTTCAGGGGGACAATGAGCAGTTCTTC. Translation gives CASSLFQGDNEQFF.